A single T cell receptor (beta chain) is shown here with its context. In the study's own analysis: Using reference gene primer amplification, nucleated cell counts were estimated. Repertoires were generated with immunoSEQ multiplex PCR, while TCRdb's copy carries only in-frame clones and drops some. That table gives V, J and clone size, and the DNA gave D and trimming. The repertoire holds around 290,000 clones, about 88% seen once, with approximately 2% in the top ten. The ends were cut back, 2 bases at V and 5 bases at J, with 17 bases in the middle. This CDR3 is built from 16 residues. Germline CDR1 LNHDA, CDR2 SQIVND (reference sequence). The sample comes from a study of blood T cell repertoires in COVID-19.

This receptor was obtained from a woman aged 55 to 70 in a cohort exposed to, infected with or recovered from COVID-19 (not recorded which). This sequence joins TRBV19 and TRBJ2-3; a possible D gene is TRBD2 (6 bases). Sequencing was performed on PBMCs or T cells enriched from blood (not recorded which). CDR3 residues: CASSIYPSGRRDTQYF. CDR3 DNA: TGTGCCAGTAGTATATATCCGAGTGGGAGGCGAGATACGCAGTATTTT.